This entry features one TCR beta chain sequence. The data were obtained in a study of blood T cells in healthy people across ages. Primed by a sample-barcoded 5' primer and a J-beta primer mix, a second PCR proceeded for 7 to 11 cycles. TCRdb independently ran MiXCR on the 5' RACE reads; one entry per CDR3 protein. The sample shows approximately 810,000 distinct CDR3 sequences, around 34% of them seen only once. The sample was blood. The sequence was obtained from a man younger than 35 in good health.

The CDR3 region is CASTEGRADTQYF. CDR3 coding DNA: TGTGCCAGCACCGAGGGGAGAGCAGATACGCAGTATTTT. This chain joins TRBV12-3 or TRBV12-4 and TRBJ2-3, with D perhaps assigned TRBD1 or TRBD2 (5 bases each). Between the trimmed V and J ends, which lost 7 bases and 4 bases, there was a span of 12 bases. CDR3 length: 13 residues.